This entry lists 31 T cell receptor beta chains sequenced from one sample in a study of T cell repertoires in breast cancer. Blocking oligonucleotides added to a second nested PCR suppressed unpaired genes. TCRdb processed the emulsion pairing reads anew with MiXCR; each CDR3 protein has one entry. Here the sample spans about 40,000 distinct CDR3 sequences, over 40% being singletons. Primers covering all TCR V genes were used in emulsion RT-PCR on CD8+ T cells. The material sequenced was CD8+ T cells. The receptors were gathered from a pool of human donors with breast cancer or a healthy control (not recorded which).

This clonotype has just a few counts. The V and J genes are TRBV27 and TRBJ2-3; either TRBD1 or TRBD2 may supply D (5 bases each). CDR3 length equals 15 residues. Trimming shortened V by 1 base and J by 0 bases, and 8 bases separated the two germline ends. Germline V CDR1 and CDR2: MNHEY, SMNVEV (reference sequence). As DNA, the CDR3 is TGTGCCAGCAGTTTATTAGAGGGGAGCACAGATACGCAGTATTTT. Amino acid sequence: CASSLLEGSTDTQYF.

The V gene is TRBV4-1, the J gene TRBJ1-5; D remains unclear. Germline V gene sequence: CDR1 MGHRA, CDR2 YSYEKL. The CDR3 consists of 15 residues. The V gene lost 3 bases and the J gene lost 3 bases, with 12 bases spanning the gap. The CDR3 sequence is CASSHVQQINQPQHF. The CDR3 bases are TGCGCCAGCAGCCATGTGCAGCAGATCAATCAGCCCCAGCATTTT.

The chain has TRBV3-1 and TRBJ1-1; no firm D call. Germline loops: CDR1 LGHDT, CDR2 YNNKEL (reference sequence). This CDR3 spans 13 amino acids. V lost 1 base and J 4 bases, leaving 7 bases between the germline ends. CDR3 region: CASSQAAPTEAFF. Here the CDR3 DNA reads TGTGCCAGCAGCCAAGCCGCGCCCACTGAAGCTTTCTTT.

This rearrangement joins TRBV7-9 to TRBJ2-3; the D is unclear. V was cut by 5 bases and J by 1 base, with 16 bases left in between. Per germline, CDR1 SEHNR and CDR2 FQNEAQ (reference sequence). CDR3 length: 16 residues. DNA of the CDR3: TGTGCCAGCAGCCCCGGGCTCTATCCTGGCACAGATACGCAGTATTTT. It codes for CASSPGLYPGTDTQYF.

This clonotype appeared many times. This chain connects TRBV7-9 to TRBJ2-7; 9 bases are a match to TRBD1. The V gene's germline CDR1 is SEHNR and CDR2 FQNEAQ (reference sequence). CDR3 length equals 14 residues. The V gene end was trimmed by 6 bases and the J gene end by 3 bases; junction bases not matched to a gene: 6. The CDR3 DNA follows: TGTGCCAGCAGATGGGGACAGGGTAGCTACGAGCAGTACTTC. This encodes CASRWGQGSYEQYF.

The chain couples TRBV20-1 to TRBJ1-2; no clear D gene. The CDR3 loop spans 12 amino acids. V shed 8 bases and J shed 0 bases, with 10 bases lying between them. Germline V lookup: CDR1 DFQATT, CDR2 SNEGSKA (reference sequence). This CDR3 is CSWPGANYGYTF. DNA of the CDR3: TGCAGTTGGCCGGGAGCTAACTATGGCTACACCTTC.

As for this clonotype: Since a much larger clone is just one base distant, this may be a read error. The chain combines TRBV27 with TRBJ2-7; D gene ambiguous. CDR1 is MNHEY and CDR2 is SMNVEV in the germline V gene (reference sequence). The CDR3 loop spans 13 amino acids. In DNA form, the CDR3 reads TGTGCCAACAGTTTACGGAGCTCCTACGAGCAGTACTTC. Residues: CANSLRSSYEQYF.

Points on this clonotype: Being one base from a much bigger clone, this may be a read error. The rearrangement joins TRBV20-1 to TRBJ2-7; no clear D gene. This CDR3 has 11 amino acids. The V gene lost 1 base and the J gene lost 9 bases, with 10 bases spanning the gap. Looked up from germline, CDR1 is DFQATT and CDR2 is SNEGSKA (reference sequence). CDR3 amino acids: CSARGTRGQYF. In DNA form, the CDR3 reads TGCAGTGCTAGAGGGACGAGAGGGCAGTACTTC.

This chain links TRBV6-1 with TRBJ1-3, with a weak D call TRBD1 (5 bases). The CDR3 length is 14 residues. The V and J ends lost 5 bases and 4 bases respectively, with 12 bases between them. CDR1 and CDR2 from the germline V gene are MNHNS and SASEGT. The CDR3 loop is CASSSQGLGNTIYF. Here the CDR3 DNA reads TGTGCCAGCAGTTCTCAGGGTTTAGGAAACACCATATATTTT.

On this clonotype itself: A much more abundant neighbour one base away suggests this may be a read error. This chain joins TRBV6-1 and TRBJ1-5; D remains ambiguous. The CDR3 has 15 residues. Per the germline V gene, CDR1 is MNHNS and CDR2 is SASEGT. Trimming pared 2 bases from V and 0 bases from J, leaving 8 bases between. For the CDR3, the DNA is TGTGCCAGCAGTGAATGCGCTTATAGCAATCAGCCCCAGCATTTT. The encoded protein is CASSECAYSNQPQHF.

This clonotype was observed once. The rearrangement links TRBV7-8 to TRBJ2-1; perhaps TRBD2 as D (5 bases). Trimming stripped 11 bases from V and 1 base from J, with 18 bases between. CDR3 length: 15 residues. Germline assignment: CDR1 SGHVS and CDR2 FQNEAQ. The CDR3 DNA reads TGTGCCTCGACGCTGCGGGTAGGGTCCTACAATGAGCAGTTCTTC. It specifies CASTLRVGSYNEQFF.

The rearrangement uses TRBV6-6 and TRBJ2-2, with D possibly being TRBD1 or TRBD2 (5 bases each). The CDR3 is 15 amino acids. V lost 6 bases and J 5 bases, leaving 16 bases between the germline ends. Looked up from germline, CDR1 is MNHNY and CDR2 is SVGAGI (reference sequence). The CDR3 spells CASRDREGATGELFF. The CDR3 region has the DNA TGTGCCAGCAGGGACCGGGAAGGGGCGACCGGGGAGCTGTTTTTT.

The rearrangement links TRBV6-2 or TRBV6-3 to TRBJ2-1; TRBD2 aligns across 11 bases. Germline CDR1 and CDR2: MNHEY and SVGEGT. The CDR3 has 13 amino acids. After removal of 8 bases from V and 5 bases from J, the junction contained 2 bases not matched to a gene. DNA of the CDR3: TGTGCCAGCCTGGGACTAGCGGACAATGAGCAGTTCTTC. Its protein is CASLGLADNEQFF.

Ten or more counts support this clonotype. The chain combines TRBV27 with TRBJ1-4; D unresolved. The CDR3 is 14 residues long. Germline CDR1 reads MNHEY; CDR2 reads SMNVEV (reference sequence). V lost 5 bases, J lost 7 bases, and 14 bases lay in between. The CDR3 spells CASSLGRMGEKLFF. CDR3 bases: TGTGCCAGCAGTCTAGGGCGGATGGGTGAAAAACTGTTTTTT. Full variable domain (outside the CDR3, taken from reference TRBV27 and TRBJ1-4): EAQVTQNPRYLITVTGKKLTVTCSQNMNHEYMSWYRQDPGLGLRQIYYSMNVEVTDKGDVPEGYKVSRKEKRNFPLILESPSPNQTSLYFCASSLGRMGEKLFFGSGTQLSVL.

This clonotype came up a few times. The chain employs TRBV7-9 and TRBJ2-7; maybe TRBD1 (6 bases). CDR1 and CDR2 from the germline V gene are SEHNR and FQNEAQ (reference sequence). V shed 5 bases and J shed 1 base, with 9 bases lying between them. This CDR3 spans 13 amino acids. The CDR3 DNA reads as TGTGCCAGCAGCCCGAGGGGGTCCTACGAGCAGTACTTC. Protein: CASSPRGSYEQYF.

This clonotype was counted a few times. V gene TRBV7-2 combines with J gene TRBJ2-2, with a possible D match to TRBD2 (5 bases). Germline CDR1 SGHTA, CDR2 FQGNSA. V shed 5 bases and J shed 7 bases, with 17 bases lying between them. The CDR3 is 15 residues long. The CDR3 here is CASSLSGNLVGELFF. CDR3 nucleotides: TGTGCCAGCAGCCTCTCCGGGAACCTCGTCGGGGAGCTGTTTTTT.

The chain has TRBV20-1 and TRBJ2-1, with D possibly matching TRBD1 (5 bases). Germline V gene lookup returns CDR1 DFQATT and CDR2 SNEGSKA (reference sequence). CDR3 length: 15 residues. The V end was cut by 2 bases, the J end by 1 base, with 12 bases between. The CDR3 nucleotides read TGCAGTGCTAGACTGGACAAGGAATCCTACAATGAGCAGTTCTTC. Residues: CSARLDKESYNEQFF.

The chain couples TRBV27 to TRBJ2-1, with 7 bases identical to TRBD2. V trimming: 6 bases; J trimming: 1 base; junction bases outside the gene matches: 6. Germline CDR1 MNHEY, CDR2 SMNVEV (reference sequence). The CDR3 length is 15 residues. Here the CDR3 reads CASSQGGVSYNEQFF. The CDR3 nucleotides read TGTGCCAGCAGCCAGGGAGGGGTTTCCTACAATGAGCAGTTCTTC.

This clonotype has more than one count but fewer than ten. The gene calls are TRBV18 and TRBJ1-1; 8 bases align to TRBD1. The CDR3 is 14 amino acids. CDR1 is KGHSH and CDR2 is LQKENI in the germline V gene. Trimming cost V 6 bases and J 5 bases; bases outside gene matches: 8. The CDR3 spells CASSQTGVRTEAFF. Here the CDR3 DNA reads TGTGCCAGCTCCCAGACAGGGGTACGAACTGAAGCTTTCTTT. Drawing the rest from reference TRBV18 and TRBJ1-1, the complete variable domain is NAGVMQNPRHLVRRRGQEARLRCSPMKGHSHVYWYRQLPEEGLKFMVYLQKENIIDESGMPKERFSAEFPKEGPSILRIQQVVRGDSAAYFCASSQTGVRTEAFFGQGTRLTVV.

The V call is TRBV19, the J call TRBJ1-1, with 12 positions matching TRBD1. The germline gives CDR1 LNHDA, CDR2 SQIVND (reference sequence). This CDR3 has 16 amino acids. Trimming at V came to 7 bases and at J to 5 bases, leaving 11 bases not matched to a gene. The CDR3 region is CASIGRDRGQRTEAFF. The DNA for the CDR3 is TGTGCCAGTATCGGGCGGGACAGGGGGCAGAGGACTGAAGCTTTCTTT.

The chain couples TRBV29-1 to TRBJ2-4, with D tentatively TRBD1 (5 bases). Per germline, CDR1 SQVTM and CDR2 ANQGSEA. V dropped 4 bases and J dropped 2 bases, with 9 bases sitting between them. The CDR3 length is 13 residues. CDR3: CSVAKGSKNIQYF. The CDR3 coding sequence is TGCAGCGTTGCGAAGGGGTCCAAAAACATTCAGTACTTC.

There are a few counts of this clonotype. The rearrangement uses TRBV18 and TRBJ2-5; possibly TRBD1 for D (5 bases). The germline gives CDR1 KGHSH, CDR2 LQKENI. The CDR3 has 12 residues. V shed 5 bases and J shed 4 bases, with 8 bases lying between them. DNA of the CDR3: TGTGCCAGCTCATCTACAGGAGAGACCCAGTACTTC. This gives the protein CASSSTGETQYF.

The chain has TRBV12-3 or TRBV12-4 and TRBJ2-4, with TRBD1 matching over 8 bases. The CDR3 covers 13 residues. Unmatched junction bases numbered 6, after V lost 6 bases and J lost 8 bases. This CDR3 reads CASRNGQGYIQYF. Written as DNA, the CDR3 is TGTGCCAGCAGGAACGGACAGGGCTACATTCAGTACTTC.

CDR3: CANTVTLPSGGTSYNEQFF. CDR3 coding DNA: TGTGCCAACACGGTCACCCTGCCTAGCGGGGGGACTAGTTACAATGAGCAGTTCTTC. The chain is built from TRBV12-3 or TRBV12-4 and TRBJ2-1; 11 bases map to TRBD2. The CDR3 length is 19 residues. Unmatched junction bases numbered 21, after V lost 10 bases and J lost 4 bases.

The chain is built from TRBV20-1 and TRBJ2-7; TRBD2 is a possible D gene (5 bases). The CDR3 spans 15 residues. CDR1 and CDR2 (germline): DFQATT, SNEGSKA (reference sequence). With 4 bases removed from V and 0 bases from J, the gap between germline ends came to 16 bases. This chain's CDR3 is CSAKDWASLSYEQYF. The CDR3, as DNA: TGCAGTGCTAAGGATTGGGCTAGCCTCTCCTACGAGCAGTACTTC.

The chain uses TRBV12-3 or TRBV12-4 and TRBJ2-1; 7 nucleotides align to TRBD1. The ends lost 1 base at V and 8 bases at J; junction bases unmatched: 11. There are 16 residues in the CDR3. The CDR3, as DNA: TGTGCCAGCAGTTTAGAGCAATTGGGACAGCCGGATGAGCAGTTCTTC. As protein: CASSLEQLGQPDEQFF.

Points on this clonotype: This could be a read error, since a much larger clone is one nucleotide away. V and J are TRBV20-1 and TRBJ1-1; D ambiguous. Per germline, CDR1 DFQATT and CDR2 SNEGSKA (reference sequence). The CDR3 is 14 residues long. For the CDR3, the DNA is TGCGGTGCTAGAGATCATCGAAAAAACACTGAAGCTTTCTTT. It yields the protein CGARDHRKNTEAFF.

A remark on this clonotype: A much bigger clone sits one base away, suggesting this may be a read error. This chain links TRBV6-2 or TRBV6-3 with TRBJ1-1, with D tentatively TRBD1 (5 bases). CDR1 and CDR2 from the germline V gene are MNHEY and SVGEGT. The CDR3 totals 13 residues. Here the CDR3 reads CARRARLNTEAFF. The CDR3 nucleotides read TGTGCCCGCAGGGCCAGACTGAACACTGAAGCTTTCTTT.

V gene TRBV4-1 combines with J gene TRBJ1-1; unclear D gene. The germline CDR1 and CDR2 sequences are MGHRA and YSYEKL. This CDR3 has 16 amino acids. Trimming pared 4 bases from V and 2 bases from J, leaving 17 bases between. This chain's CDR3 is CASSPGGKVINTEAFF. The CDR3 DNA follows: TGCGCCAGCAGCCCGGGCGGTAAGGTGATCAACACTGAAGCTTTCTTT.

This clonotype has only one observation. A much larger clone is a single base away; this may be a read error. CDR3 sequence (DNA): TGTGCCAGCAGCCTTGGGGAGGGACCGTTCGGCAAGCAGTACTTC. This encodes CASSLGEGPFGKQYF. The rearrangement uses TRBV7-2 and TRBJ2-7, with TRBD2 identical over 7 bases. CDR3 length: 15 residues. The V gene end was trimmed by 5 bases and the J gene end by 8 bases; junction bases not matched to a gene: 15. From germline, CDR1 is SGHTA and CDR2 FQGNSA.

The chain has TRBV5-4 and TRBJ2-5; D is possibly TRBD1 (6 bases). Germline CDR1 SGHNT, CDR2 YYREEE (reference sequence). Trimming took 4 bases from V and 3 from J, leaving 13 bases between them. This CDR3 comprises 14 residues. CDR3 coding DNA: TGTGCCAGCAGCCCTCGGGACAAAGAAGAGACCCAGTACTTC. Residues: CASSPRDKEETQYF.